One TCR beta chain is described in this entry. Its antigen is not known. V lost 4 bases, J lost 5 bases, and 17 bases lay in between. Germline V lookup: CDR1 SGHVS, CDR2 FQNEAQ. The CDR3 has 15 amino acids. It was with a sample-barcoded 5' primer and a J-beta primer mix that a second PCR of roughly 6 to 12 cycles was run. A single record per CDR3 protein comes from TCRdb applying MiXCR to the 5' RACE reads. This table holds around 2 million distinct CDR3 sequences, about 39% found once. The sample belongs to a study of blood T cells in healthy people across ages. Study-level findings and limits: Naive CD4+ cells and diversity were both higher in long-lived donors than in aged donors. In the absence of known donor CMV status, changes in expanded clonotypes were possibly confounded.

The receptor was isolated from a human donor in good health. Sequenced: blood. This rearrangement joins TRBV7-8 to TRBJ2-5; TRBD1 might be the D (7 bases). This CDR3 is CASSSYRAGGETQYF. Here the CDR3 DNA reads TGTGCCAGCAGCTCGTACAGAGCAGGGGGGGAGACCCAGTACTTC.